This is a list of T cell receptor beta chains from one sample in a study of shared clonotypes between healthy human individuals. Method: immunoSEQ multiplex PCR; TCRdb's copy keeps in-frame clones and lacks some. The data hold about 2 million clones, with roughly 95% observed a single time. What was sequenced was naive CD4+ T cells sorted from blood. The receptors stem from a man between 18 and 29 years old in good health. Both conserved end residues are part of each CDR3. Fields, in order: J gene, V gene, clone size, D gene, CDR3 DNA, CDR3 protein. D genes are given only for firm matches. Clone sizes are given selectively: once, few, many, or a class where the clone is expanded.

>TRBJ2-1|TRBV7-2|once|NA
TGTGCCAGCAGCTCAATGGCTATTCAGTACAATGAGCAGTTCTTC
CASSSMAIQYNEQFF
>TRBJ2-1|TRBV10-1|NA|TRBD1
TGCGCCAGCAGTGAGTCAGCGGGGACAGGGGACTACAATGAGCAGTTCTTC
CASSESAGTGDYNEQFF
>TRBJ1-6|TRBV5-4|NA|NA
TGTGCCAGCAGCTCGGTACAGGGCGCCTATAATTCACCCCTCCACTTT
CASSSVQGAYNSPLHF
>TRBJ2-2|TRBV5-6|NA|NA
TGTGCCAGCAGCTTGAGACAACACACCGGGGAGCTGTTTTTT
CASSLRQHTGELFF
>TRBJ1-4|TRBV11-2|NA|NA
TGTGCCAGCAGCCAGGACGGGGGGAATGAAAAACTGTTTTTT
CASSQDGGNEKLFF
>TRBJ1-1|TRBV7-9|NA|TRBD1
TGTGCCAGCAGCTTCGGGACAGGGGGCGAAGCTTTCTTT
CASSFGTGGEAFF
>TRBJ2-7|TRBV28|once|NA
TGTGCCAGCAGTTTATCCCGCTGGGGGTACTCCTACGAGCAGTACTTC
CASSLSRWGYSYEQYF
>TRBJ2-1|TRBV28|NA|NA
TGTGCCAGCAGTTATTACCATGAGCAGTTCTTC
CASSYYHEQFF
>TRBJ2-3|TRBV7-6|NA|NA
TGTGCCAGCAGCTTTGAGACAGGAATAGGGACGCAGTATTTT
CASSFETGIGTQYF
>TRBJ1-1|TRBV5-6|once|TRBD1
TGTGCCAGCAGCTTGGGAGGGAGGACAGGGCAAAGGGCTTTCTTT
CASSLGGRTGQRAFF
>TRBJ2-3|TRBV6-1|NA|NA
TGTGCCAGCAGCCCTGAGATGGCCTCCACAGATACGCAGTATTTT
CASSPEMASTDTQYF
>TRBJ2-3|TRBV7-2|NA|TRBD2
TGTGCCAGCACCCTCGGGAGGACCACAGATACGCAGTATTTT
CASTLGRTTDTQYF
>TRBJ2-7|TRBV5-8|NA|NA
TGTGCCAGCAGCTCACCCCTGAGCACGGTAGGGGAGCAGTACTTC
CASSSPLSTVGEQYF
>TRBJ1-6|TRBV28|NA|NA
TGTGCCAGCAGTTTATCTAGGGGGTCGCGTAATTCACCCCTCCACTTT
CASSLSRGSRNSPLHF
>TRBJ1-1|TRBV7-3|NA|NA
TGTGCCAGCAGCCAAACAAAGAACACTGAAGCTTTCTTT
CASSQTKNTEAFF
>TRBJ1-4|TRBV25-1|NA|NA
TGTGCCAGCAGTGAATCACGCAGGGGCAGTACTAATGAAAAACTGTTTTTT
CASSESRRGSTNEKLFF
>TRBJ2-6|TRBV7-2|NA|TRBD2
TGTGCCAGCAGCTTAGCGTCTAGCGGGAGTGCTGGGGCCAACGTCCTGACTTTC
CASSLASSGSAGANVLTF
>TRBJ2-6|TRBV5-1|NA|NA
TGCGCCAGCAGCTTGGGAGGCCCCCGGACCAACGTCCTGACTTTC
CASSLGGPRTNVLTF
>TRBJ2-3|TRBV5-1|NA|NA
TGCGCCAGCACCACCGGAGGGGGTAGGACAGATACGCAGTATTTT
CASTTGGGRTDTQYF
>TRBJ2-3|TRBV6-1|NA|NA
TGTGCCAGCACCCTTCAGCTGGGACCGAATACGCAGTATTTT
CASTLQLGPNTQYF
>TRBJ2-6|TRBV19|NA|NA
TGTGCCAGTAGAAGGGTAGATGGGGCCAACGTCCTGACTTTC
CASRRVDGANVLTF
>TRBJ1-2|TRBV9|NA|NA
TGTGCCAGCAGCGTAGAAGGGGCAGGCCGGCATATGGTACACACCTTC
CASSVEGAGRHMVHTF
>TRBJ2-7|TRBV7-8|NA|NA
TGTGCCAGCAGTCCTAGACGGAGCTCCTACGAGCAGTACTTC
CASSPRRSSYEQYF
>TRBJ1-4|TRBV18|NA|NA
TGTGCCAGCTCACCAGGTGACGAAAAACTGTTTTTT
CASSPGDEKLFF
>TRBJ2-2|TRBV18|NA|NA
TGTGCCAGCTCACCACCAGGGCCCGGGGAGCTGTTTTTT
CASSPPGPGELFF
>TRBJ2-5|TRBV10-3|NA|TRBD2
TGTGCCATCAGTGAGTCCTTGACTAGCGGGAGTCTCCTAGAGACCCAGTACTTC
CAISESLTSGSLLETQYF
>TRBJ2-7|TRBV11-2|NA|NA
TGTGCCAGCAGCTTAGTCGAACAGGGGACTTCCTACGAGCAGTACTTC
CASSLVEQGTSYEQYF
>TRBJ2-7|TRBV6-1|NA|TRBD1
TGTGCTAGCAGACAGGGATCCTACGAGCAGTACTTC
CASRQGSYEQYF
>TRBJ2-3|TRBV11-2|NA|NA
TGTGCCAGCAGCTTGGTAGATACGCAGTATTTT
CASSLVDTQYF
>TRBJ1-5|TRBV30|once|TRBD1
TGTGCCTGGAGCCCCTTCTGGACAGGGGGTTTGAACAATCAGCCCCAGCATTTT
CAWSPFWTGGLNNQPQHF
>TRBJ1-1|TRBV5-1|NA|TRBD1
TGCGCCAGCAGAACGACAGGGGGCAACACTGAAGCTTTCTTT
CASRTTGGNTEAFF
>TRBJ1-5|TRBV2|NA|TRBD1
TGTGCCAGCAGTGAAGAATGGGGGACAGGGGTAAATCAGCCCCAGCATTTT
CASSEEWGTGVNQPQHF
>TRBJ1-4|TRBV11-2|many|NA
TGTGCCAGCAGCTTAGTCCTAGCTGAAAAACTGTTTTTT
CASSLVLAEKLFF
>TRBJ2-7|TRBV2|NA|NA
TGTGCCAGCAGTGGGACACCGACTTTCTACGAGCAGTACTTC
CASSGTPTFYEQYF
>TRBJ2-5|TRBV11-2|once|TRBD1
TGTGCCAGCTCAGCGTTGACAGGGGTTCGAGAGACCCAGTACTTC
CASSALTGVRETQYF
>TRBJ1-1|TRBV2|NA|NA
TGTGCCAGCAGTGATATAGGGGACCTGAACACTGAAGCTTTCTTT
CASSDIGDLNTEAFF
>TRBJ2-2|TRBV5-4|once|NA
TGTGCCAGCAGCTTGGGTCTCCGGGGTCACACCGGGGAGCTGTTTTTT
CASSLGLRGHTGELFF
>TRBJ1-5|TRBV6-1|NA|TRBD1
TGTGCCAGCAGTGGGGGACAGGGACATCAGCCCCAGCATTTT
CASSGGQGHQPQHF
>TRBJ2-7|TRBV5-1|NA|TRBD1
TGCGCCAGCAGTTCCGACAGGGCCTACGAGCAGTACTTC
CASSSDRAYEQYF